This is a list of T cell receptor beta chains from one sample in a study of blood T cells in healthy people across ages. One entry per CDR3 protein results from TCRdb running MiXCR on the 5' RACE reads. The sample carries 700,000 or so distinct CDR3 sequences, about a fifth recorded once. The sample comprised blood. The source of these receptors is a man between 65 and 80 years old in good health. Both conserved end residues are part of each CDR3. The order of the fields is J gene, V gene, clone size, D gene, CDR3 DNA, CDR3 protein. D genes are given only for firm matches. A row's size may be missing; if present it is once, few, many or a size class.

TRBJ2-1,TRBV7-8,NA,NA,TGTGCCAGCACGCGTGACACGGACATTAAGTACAACCATGAGCAGTTCTTC,CASTRDTDIKYNHEQFF
TRBJ1-2,TRBV12-3/TRBV12-4,NA,TRBD1,TGTGCCAGCAGACGACAGGGGTCGGGCGGCTACACCTTC,CASRRQGSGGYTF
TRBJ2-5,TRBV29-1,few,TRBD1,TGCAGCGTGGTTTGGGACAGGGATGGGAAGACCCAGTACTTC,CSVVWDRDGKTQYF
TRBJ1-2,TRBV7-2,NA,NA,TGTGCCAGCAGCAAGCCGGAGAACTATGACTACACCTTC,CASSKPENYDYTF
TRBJ1-2,TRBV18,NA,TRBD1,TGTGCCAGCTCAGAGGACAGGGTGGTATCATATGGCTACACCTTC,CASSEDRVVSYGYTF
TRBJ1-5,TRBV20-1,NA,NA,TGCAGTGCTAGAGCAGGGCCGGGCTTTCAGCCCCAGCATTTT,CSARAGPGFQPQHF
TRBJ1-1,TRBV12-3/TRBV12-4,NA,NA,TGTGCCAGCAGTTTACAGGGGTCGAGCACTGAAGCTTTCTTT,CASSLQGSSTEAFF
TRBJ2-3,TRBV11-2,once,NA,TGTGTCAGCAGCTTAAACCCCTCTAGCACAGATACGCAGTATTTT,CVSSLNPSSTDTQYF
TRBJ2-3,TRBV20-1,NA,NA,TGCAGTGCAGAGGTAGAAAGCACAGATACGCAGTATTTT,CSAEVESTDTQYF
TRBJ2-7,TRBV10-3,NA,NA,TGTGCCATCAGCGCAACCGCAGGTAACGAGCAGTACTTC,CAISATAGNEQYF
TRBJ2-5,TRBV20-1,NA,TRBD2,TGCAGTGCTAGACCTACTAGCGCAGAGACCCAGTACTTC,CSARPTSAETQYF
TRBJ1-2,TRBV12-5,NA,NA,TGTGCTAGTGGTTTGGTCGACAGGCCCAACTATGGCTACACCTTC,CASGLVDRPNYGYTF
TRBJ2-2,TRBV20-1,NA,TRBD2,TGCAGTGCCTCAACTAGCGGGAGTGGTGTGGCCGGGGAGCTGTTTTTT,CSASTSGSGVAGELFF
TRBJ2-2,TRBV6-6,few,NA,TGTGCCAGCAGCCTTGACGGCCCGGAGCTGTTTTTT,CASSLDGPELFF
TRBJ2-1,TRBV12-3/TRBV12-4,few,TRBD2,TGTGCCAGCAGTCTAGCGGGGCCCCACAATGAGCAGTTCTTC,CASSLAGPHNEQFF
TRBJ2-7,TRBV14,NA,TRBD1,TGTGCCAGCAGCCAAGAATGGCAGGGGGACTACGAGCAGTACTTC,CASSQEWQGDYEQYF
TRBJ2-3,TRBV20-1,few,TRBD2,TGCAGTGTACGTCGATACGGCGGGAGTTCAGATACGCAGTATTTT,CSVRRYGGSSDTQYF
TRBJ1-3,TRBV4-1,few,NA,TGCGCCAGCAGCCAAGGGGGCACCACGGGAAACACCATATATTTT,CASSQGGTTGNTIYF